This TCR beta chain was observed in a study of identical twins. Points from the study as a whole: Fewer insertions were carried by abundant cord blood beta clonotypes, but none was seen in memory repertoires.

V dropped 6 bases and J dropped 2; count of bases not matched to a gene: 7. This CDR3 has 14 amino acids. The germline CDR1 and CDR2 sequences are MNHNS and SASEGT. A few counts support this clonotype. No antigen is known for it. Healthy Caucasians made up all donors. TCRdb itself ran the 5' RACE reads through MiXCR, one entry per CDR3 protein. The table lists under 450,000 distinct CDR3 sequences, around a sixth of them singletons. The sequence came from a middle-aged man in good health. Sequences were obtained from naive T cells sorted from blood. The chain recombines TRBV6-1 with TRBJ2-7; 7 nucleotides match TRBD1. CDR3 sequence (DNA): TGTGCCAGCAGCAGGACAGGTCGAACCTACGAGCAGTACTTC. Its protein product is CASSRTGRTYEQYF.